This record looks at one TCR beta chain sequence and its context. These data are taken from a study of tumor-infiltrating lymphocytes in oesophageal squamous cell carcinoma. MiXCR was run by TCRdb on the PCR reads, yielding one entry per CDR3 protein. The sample holds 15,000 to 20,000 distinct CDR3 sequences, around 48% seen once. This sequence originates from a female donor with esophageal squamous cell carcinoma. The source material was normal esophageal tissue next to the tumor.

In DNA, the CDR3 is TGTGCCAGCAGCCGGACAGGCGGGTACGAGCAGTTCTTC. Amino acid sequence: CASSRTGGYEQFF. The chain uses TRBV7-6 and TRBJ2-1, with 7 bases fitting TRBD1. The CDR3 sequence is 13 residues long. The germline V gene has CDR1 SGHVS and CDR2 FNYEAQ. Trimming took 5 bases from V and 10 from J; bases not matched to a gene: 8.